This is a list of T cell receptor beta chains from one sample in a study of cytomegalovirus exposure and HLA in healthy donors. Produced via immunoSEQ multiplex PCR; TCRdb's table is partial and in-frame only. Of fewer than 200,000 clones in the sample, over 75% are singletons; the top ten hold about 0.5%. Sequencing was performed on PBMCs. These receptors were obtained from a woman in her fifties or sixties in good health and CMV-seronegative. Each CDR3 is given with its conserved first and last residue. A D gene is named only where the DNA matches it firmly. Where a row states a size, it is once, few, many or the class of an expanded clone; other rows omit it.

D gene,V gene,clone size,J gene,CDR3 protein,CDR3 DNA
TRBD1,TRBV6-5,-,TRBJ1-5,CASRRTGVNQPQHF,TGTGCCAGCAGGAGGACAGGGGTAAATCAGCCCCAGCATTTT
-,TRBV7-3,-,TRBJ2-6,CASSAARAGANVLTF,TGTGCCAGCAGCGCCGCACGGGCTGGGGCCAACGTCCTGACTTTC
TRBD1,TRBV19,-,TRBJ1-2,CASSISLTGVHNYGYTF,TGTGCCAGTAGTATTTCACTGACAGGGGTTCACAACTATGGCTACACCTTC
-,TRBV2,-,TRBJ1-1,CASRLSGISEAFF,TGTGCCAGCAGACTTTCGGGGATCTCTGAAGCTTTCTTT
-,TRBV25-1,-,TRBJ2-1,CASSGAYSYNEQFF,TGTGCCAGCAGTGGGGCCTACTCCTACAATGAGCAGTTCTTC
-,TRBV7-3,-,TRBJ1-6,CASSLRRGNSPLHF,TGTGCCAGCAGCTTAAGAAGGGGTAATTCACCCCTCCACTTT
TRBD2,TRBV7-2,-,TRBJ2-7,CASSFASGGVNEQYF,TGTGCCAGCAGCTTTGCTAGCGGGGGAGTCAACGAGCAGTACTTC
TRBD2,TRBV28,-,TRBJ2-7,CASSFALAGAQYEQYF,TGTGCCAGCAGTTTTGCTCTAGCGGGGGCTCAATACGAGCAGTACTTC
TRBD1,TRBV4-1,-,TRBJ1-1,CASSVGQGGTEAFF,TGCGCCAGCAGCGTGGGACAGGGTGGGACTGAAGCTTTCTTT
TRBD1,TRBV6-1,-,TRBJ1-5,CASTGQGGNQPQHF,TGTGCCAGCACCGGACAGGGCGGCAATCAGCCCCAGCATTTT
TRBD1,TRBV4-2,-,TRBJ2-5,CASSQVPGQGQETQYF,TGTGCCAGCAGCCAAGTCCCGGGACAGGGACAAGAGACCCAGTACTTC
TRBD2,TRBV15,-,TRBJ2-1,CATSSGREPPYNEQFF,TGTGCCACCAGCTCCGGGAGGGAGCCCCCCTACAATGAGCAGTTCTTC
-,TRBV28,-,TRBJ2-4,CASSFPGRNIQYF,TGTGCCAGCAGTTTTCCAGGGCGGAACATTCAGTACTTC
-,TRBV28,-,TRBJ2-3,CASSLKASGDTQYF,TGTGCCAGCAGTTTAAAGGCTTCGGGGGATACGCAGTATTTT
TRBD1,TRBV27,-,TRBJ1-1,CASRGQNATEAFF,TGTGCCAGCCGGGGACAGAACGCCACTGAAGCTTTCTTT
TRBD2,TRBV5-4,few,TRBJ2-2,CASSNGLAANTGELFF,TGTGCCAGCAGCAACGGACTAGCGGCGAACACCGGGGAGCTGTTTTTT
TRBD2,TRBV28,-,TRBJ2-1,CASSFPNGGRAMDEQFF,TGTGCCAGCAGTTTCCCCAATGGTGGGAGGGCCATGGATGAGCAGTTCTTC
-,TRBV5-1,-,TRBJ2-5,CASSLDLPKETQYF,TGCGCCAGCAGCTTGGACTTACCGAAAGAGACCCAGTACTTC
-,TRBV6-1,-,TRBJ2-3,CASSETSASSTDTQYF,TGTGCCAGCAGTGAGACATCGGCCAGTAGCACAGATACGCAGTATTTT
TRBD1,TRBV11-3,-,TRBJ2-7,CASSTRTGGEQYF,TGTGCCAGCAGCACCCGGACAGGGGGCGAGCAGTACTTC